The 23 T cell receptor beta chains listed next were all sequenced from one sample in a study of cytomegalovirus exposure and HLA in healthy donors. Here immunoSEQ multiplex PCR was the method, and the copy in TCRdb shows in-frame clones only, minus some. In the table there are about 200,000 clones, roughly 87% of which are singletons. Sample: PBMCs. These receptors all stem from a woman aged 18 to 35 in good health and CMV-seropositive.

V and J are TRBV7-9 and TRBJ2-1, with a weak D call TRBD1 (6 bases). The CDR3 covers 13 residues. Germline values: CDR1 SEHNR, CDR2 FQNEAQ (reference sequence). Trimming pared 3 bases from V and 5 bases from J, leaving 8 bases between. DNA of the CDR3: TGTGCCAGCAGCTTGTGGGACAACAATGAGCAGTTCTTC. Translation: CASSLWDNNEQFF.

The chain carries TRBV27 and TRBJ1-1, with TRBD1 identical over 7 bases. The ends lost 2 bases at V and 11 bases at J; junction bases unmatched: 8. The V gene's germline CDR1 is MNHEY and CDR2 SMNVEV (reference sequence). The CDR3 sequence is 13 residues long. The CDR3 spells CASSLRGGEEAFF. The CDR3, as DNA: TGTGCCAGCAGTTTAAGAGGGGGCGAAGAGGCTTTCTTT.

The chain carries TRBV6-1 and TRBJ1-2, with 9 bases lining up with TRBD1. Germline CDR1 MNHNS, CDR2 SASEGT. The CDR3 totals 15 residues. After removal of 7 bases from V and 3 bases from J, the junction contained 9 bases not matched to a gene. The CDR3 protein is CASTGTGQWDYGYTF. The CDR3, as DNA: TGTGCCAGCACCGGGACAGGGCAATGGGACTATGGCTACACCTTC.

This chain links TRBV7-3 with TRBJ2-2; 7 bases align to TRBD1. Germline CDR1 is SGHTA and CDR2 is FQGTGA. V shed 7 bases and J 2 bases; nucleotides not matched to a gene: 16. The CDR3 totals 18 residues. The CDR3 DNA reads as TGTGCCAGCACTATAGGGGACAGCTGGAGATTTAACACCGGGGAGCTGTTTTTT. This encodes CASTIGDSWRFNTGELFF. The whole variable domain, remainder taken from reference TRBV7-3 and TRBJ2-2, is GAGVSQTPSNKVTEKGKYVELRCDPISGHTALYWYRQSLGQGPEFLIYFQGTGAADDSGLPNDRFFAVRPEGSVSTLKIQRTERGDSAVYLCASTIGDSWRFNTGELFFGEGSRLTVL.

The CDR3 protein is CASSYSPNSYNEQFF. For the CDR3, the DNA is TGTGCCAGCAGTTACTCACCAAACAGTTACAATGAGCAGTTCTTC. This rearrangement joins TRBV6-6 to TRBJ2-1; no clear D. The CDR3 consists of 15 residues. V lost 0 bases, J lost 4 bases, and 10 bases lay in between. The V gene's germline CDR1 is MNHNY and CDR2 SVGAGI (reference sequence).

V usage is TRBV27 and J usage is TRBJ1-2, with a weak D call TRBD1 (6 bases). Germline loops: CDR1 MNHEY, CDR2 SMNVEV (reference sequence). CDR3 size: 17 residues. V was cut by 0 bases and J by 3 bases, with 17 bases left in between. The CDR3 is CASSLSGRTAEDYGYTF. The CDR3 DNA reads TGTGCCAGCAGTTTATCGGGGCGGACAGCCGAGGACTATGGCTACACCTTC.

The chain's CDR3 is CASTLSGLAGVDEQYF. The CDR3 nucleotides are TGTGCCAGCACCTTGTCGGGACTAGCGGGAGTGGACGAGCAGTACTTC. J is TRBJ2-7 and V is TRBV28; 14 bases are shared with TRBD2. From germline, CDR1 is MDHEN and CDR2 SYDVKM. Trimming at V came to 7 bases and at J to 5 bases, leaving 10 bases not matched to a gene. The CDR3 has 16 residues.

The V and J genes are TRBV5-1 and TRBJ2-1, with 7 bases fitting TRBD2. V lost 0 bases, J lost 4 bases, and 7 bases stayed unmatched. Germline V gene data show CDR1 as SGHRS and CDR2 as YFSETQ. The CDR3 runs to 16 residues. CDR3 in DNA: TGCGCCAGCAGCTTGGCCGGGGGGAGTGGTTACAATGAGCAGTTCTTC. Amino acid sequence: CASSLAGGSGYNEQFF.

A word on this clone: This same CDR3 is encoded by further DNA sequences in the sample. The rearrangement uses TRBV28 and TRBJ2-5; D is unclear. The CDR3 runs to 12 residues. From germline, CDR1 is MDHEN and CDR2 SYDVKM. V was pared by 6 bases and J by 3 bases, with 8 bases between. The CDR3 loop reads CASSRSEETQYF. CDR3 sequence (DNA): TGTGCCAGCAGCCGGAGCGAAGAGACCCAGTACTTC.

This clone was observed once. The V and J genes are TRBV9 and TRBJ1-4; no definite D call. The CDR3 is 14 amino acids. V lost 5 bases and J lost 0, with 8 bases in between. In germline, CDR1 is SGDLS, CDR2 YYNGEE. The CDR3 DNA is TGTGCCAGCAGTCCAGACTCAACTAATGAAAAACTGTTTTTT. Its protein product is CASSPDSTNEKLFF.

The rearrangement uses TRBV28 and TRBJ1-5; 7 positions agree with TRBD1. The trim removed 5 bases at V and 4 bases at J, leaving 5 bases unmatched. The CDR3 is 14 residues long. Per germline, CDR1 MDHEN and CDR2 SYDVKM. The CDR3 reads CASSTQTGNQPQHF. The CDR3 nucleotides read TGTGCCAGCAGTACCCAGACAGGGAATCAGCCCCAGCATTTT.

This chain links TRBV7-9 with TRBJ2-5; D is undetermined. The CDR3 consists of 14 residues. Germline CDR1 SEHNR, CDR2 FQNEAQ (reference sequence). V dropped 3 bases and J dropped 9 bases, with 17 bases sitting between them. The chain's CDR3 is CASSLASWATAQYF. The CDR3 nucleotides read TGTGCCAGCAGCTTGGCCAGCTGGGCTACGGCCCAGTACTTC.

The CDR3 DNA reads as TGTGCCAGCAGCTGGGGACGGGAGGGCCGGGTGCAGTACTTC. Amino acids: CASSWGREGRVQYF. The chain recombines TRBV27 with TRBJ2-7; 8 nucleotides align to TRBD2. The ends lost 6 bases at V and 9 bases at J; junction bases unmatched: 13. The CDR3 consists of 14 residues. From germline, CDR1 is MNHEY and CDR2 SMNVEV (reference sequence).

The chain couples TRBV7-9 to TRBJ2-7, with TRBD1 matching over 12 bases. J was trimmed by 6 bases and V by 3 bases; bases with no gene match: 3. CDR3 size: 14 residues. Germline V CDR1 and CDR2: SEHNR, FQNEAQ (reference sequence). Here the CDR3 DNA reads TGTGCCAGCAGCTTGACGGGACAGGGGGCCGAGCAGTACTTC. Its protein is CASSLTGQGAEQYF.

V is TRBV29-1 and J is TRBJ1-1; no reliable D call. The germline V gene encodes CDR1 SQVTM and CDR2 ANQGSEA. Trimming cost V 3 bases and J 0 bases, with 14 bases left between them. This CDR3 has 15 residues. CDR3 amino acids: CSVDGGETMNTEAFF. The CDR3 bases are TGCAGCGTTGATGGCGGGGAGACGATGAACACTGAAGCTTTCTTT. The full variable domain, its missing parts supplied by reference TRBV29-1 and TRBJ1-1, is SAVISQKPSRDICQRGTSLTIQCQVDSQVTMMFWYRQQPGQSLTLIATANQGSEATYESGFVIDKFPISRPNLTFSTLTVSNMSPEDSSIYLCSVDGGETMNTEAFFGQGTRLTVV.

The table lists this clone with a count of one. The chain has TRBV2 and TRBJ2-3, with 10 bases identical to TRBD2. J was trimmed by 5 bases and V by 4 bases; bases with no gene match: 15. Germline-derived CDR1 and CDR2 are SNHLY and FYNNEI. There are 18 residues in the CDR3. The CDR3 DNA reads TGTGCCAGCAGTGTTGCAGCGGGAGGGCCGGAGATGGGAGATACGCAGTATTTT. Its translation: CASSVAAGGPEMGDTQYF. The full variable domain, its missing parts supplied by reference TRBV2 and TRBJ2-3, is EPEVTQTPSHQVTQMGQEVILRCVPISNHLYFYWYRQILGQKVEFLVSFYNNEISEKSEIFDDQFSVERPDGSNFTLKIRSTKLEDSAMYFCASSVAAGGPEMGDTQYFGPGTRLTVL.

The chain uses TRBV7-2 and TRBJ1-1; no firm D call. The germline CDR1 and CDR2 sequences are SGHTA and FQGNSA. The germline V and J ends were trimmed by 0 bases and 6 bases, with 11 bases remaining between them. The CDR3 is made up of 14 amino acids. The CDR3 here is CASSLALGVAEAFF. CDR3 in DNA: TGTGCCAGCAGCTTAGCGCTCGGTGTCGCTGAAGCTTTCTTT.

J is TRBJ1-4 and V is TRBV29-1; tentatively, D is TRBD1 (6 bases). CDR3 length: 13 amino acids. V was trimmed by 6 bases and J by 4 bases, leaving 12 bases between them. CDR1 and CDR2 (germline): SQVTM, ANQGSEA. The CDR3 DNA is TGCAGCGTCGCCGGACAGATTAATGAAAAACTGTTTTTT. Protein product: CSVAGQINEKLFF.

This clone was seen once. The chain carries TRBV21-1 and TRBJ1-5; TRBD1 reflects the table's D call only, with no check against the DNA. TRBV21-1 counts as a pseudogene. CDR3 size: 14 residues. The CDR3 region is CASSKVTGFQPQHF. In DNA, the CDR3 is TGTGCCAGCAGCAAAGTAACAGGCTTTCAGCCCCAGCATTTT.

The chain links TRBV2 to TRBJ1-1, with TRBD1 as a possible D gene (5 bases). The V gene's germline CDR1 is SNHLY and CDR2 FYNNEI. The CDR3 loop spans 15 amino acids. V lost 7 bases and J 3 bases, leaving 18 bases between the germline ends. CDR3 protein: CASIRTRPLDTEAFF. DNA of the CDR3: TGTGCCAGCATACGGACAAGACCCTTAGACACTGAAGCTTTCTTT.

This clone was seen only a few times. The rearrangement joins TRBV19 to TRBJ1-5; D remains ambiguous. The CDR3 is 13 amino acids. V was clipped by 5 bases and J by 4 bases, with 9 bases between them. CDR1 LNHDA and CDR2 SQIVND come from the germline V gene (reference sequence). Here the CDR3 reads CASSWRVNQPQHF. CDR3 nucleotide sequence: TGTGCCAGTAGTTGGAGAGTGAATCAGCCCCAGCATTTT. The whole variable domain, remainder taken from reference TRBV19 and TRBJ1-5, is DGGITQSPKYLFRKEGQNVTLSCEQNLNHDAMYWYRQDPGQGLRLIYYSQIVNDFQKGDIAEGYSVSREKKESFPLTVTSAQKNPTAFYLCASSWRVNQPQHFGDGTRLSIL.

This clone was picked up one time. V gene TRBV6-5 combines with J gene TRBJ2-7; D gene unclear. Germline loops: CDR1 MNHEY, CDR2 SVGAGI. Between the trimmed V and J ends, which lost 6 bases and 3 bases, there was a span of 15 bases. The CDR3 runs 14 residues. CDR3 bases: TGTGCCAGCAGACCCGAAGGAGTCATCTACGAGCAGTACTTC. It codes for CASRPEGVIYEQYF.

The chain is built from TRBV27 and TRBJ2-2; 8 positions agree with TRBD1. Losses at the gene ends were 6 bases for V and 5 bases for J; bases not matched to a gene: 8. The CDR3 is 15 amino acids. Germline CDR1 reads MNHEY; CDR2 reads SMNVEV (reference sequence). The CDR3 DNA follows: TGTGCCAGCAGCCCAGGGGGCGCGGTGACCGGGGAGCTGTTTTTT. Amino acid sequence: CASSPGGAVTGELFF.